This T cell receptor (beta chain) is drawn from a study of cytomegalovirus exposure and HLA in healthy donors. The PCR employed 60 Vbeta primers together with 13 Jbeta primers. Method: immunoSEQ multiplex PCR; TCRdb's copy keeps in-frame clones and lacks some. Found here are some 190,000 clones, 77% of them singletons; the top ten hold 1.4% to 1.5%. Study observations and caveats: The study recorded 150 to 200 TCR beta chains that were cytomegalovirus-associated. Later on, an analysis showed TCR association rates differing by HLA locus, with DRB1 the most and HLA-C the fewest. HLA allele associations emerged for roughly 16,000 TCR beta sequences in a later analysis, at 0.05 false discovery rate. In terms of immune exposure information, only CMV serostatus was available.

The CDR3 contains 16 residues. Trimming stripped 3 bases from V and 3 bases from J, with 17 bases between. The germline CDR1 and CDR2 sequences are MNHEY and SVGAGI. In this sample, this clone turned up once. The antigen is undetermined. V usage is TRBV6-5 and J usage is TRBJ1-1, with D possibly TRBD1 on 5 matching bases. The specimen sequenced was PBMCs. The receptor was isolated from a man younger than 30 in good health and CMV-seronegative. CDR3 bases: TGTGCCAGCAGTTATTCCGGGGCAGGGAGGGACACTGAAGCTTTCTTT. Translated: CASSYSGAGRDTEAFF.